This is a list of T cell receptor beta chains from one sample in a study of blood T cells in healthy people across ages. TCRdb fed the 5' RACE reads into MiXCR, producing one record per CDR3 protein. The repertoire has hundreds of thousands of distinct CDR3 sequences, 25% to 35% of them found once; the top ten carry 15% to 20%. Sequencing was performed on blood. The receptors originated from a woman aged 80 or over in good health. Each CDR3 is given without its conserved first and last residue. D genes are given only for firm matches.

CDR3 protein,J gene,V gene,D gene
ASSQDLLDSSYNSPLH,TRBJ1-6,TRBV4-3,.
ASSSLTSGHYEQY,TRBJ2-7,TRBV7-9,TRBD2
ASSLGGRAGSTDTQY,TRBJ2-3,TRBV5-1,TRBD2
ASSLSLRQGSYEQY,TRBJ2-7,TRBV28,TRBD1
SARDQRGPSYGQY,TRBJ2-7,TRBV20-1,.
ASSFRQSGTGELF,TRBJ2-2,TRBV12-3/TRBV12-4,.
ASTQFPGQGSHEQY,.,TRBV28,TRBD1
ASSHWRGRGEETQY,TRBJ2-5,TRBV11-2,.
ASSLASGGAGELF,TRBJ2-2,TRBV7-2,TRBD2
SARDYRAYGYT,TRBJ1-2,TRBV20-1,.
ATSRDKGHIGSPLH,TRBJ1-6,TRBV15,.
AGSGQGPLDNEQY,.,TRBV6-1,TRBD1
ARGLPGANVLT,TRBJ2-6,TRBV7-2,.
ASSPSSGGSSYNEQF,TRBJ2-1,TRBV9,TRBD2
AWSVLGANEQY,TRBJ2-7,TRBV30,.
SARDPTRDNSPLH,TRBJ1-6,TRBV20-1,.
ASTGGGHYNEQF,TRBJ2-1,TRBV9,TRBD2
ASSLALGQGSYGYT,TRBJ1-2,TRBV7-2,TRBD1
SAREEGGSYNSPLH,TRBJ1-6,TRBV20-1,.
ASSLEGQGRNSYT,TRBJ1-2,TRBV5-1,TRBD1
ASSLGGGVGDTQY,TRBJ2-3,TRBV7-2,.
SASLGGNRNQPQH,TRBJ1-5,TRBV20-1,.
ASSILAGAYNEQF,TRBJ2-1,TRBV6-2/TRBV6-3,TRBD2